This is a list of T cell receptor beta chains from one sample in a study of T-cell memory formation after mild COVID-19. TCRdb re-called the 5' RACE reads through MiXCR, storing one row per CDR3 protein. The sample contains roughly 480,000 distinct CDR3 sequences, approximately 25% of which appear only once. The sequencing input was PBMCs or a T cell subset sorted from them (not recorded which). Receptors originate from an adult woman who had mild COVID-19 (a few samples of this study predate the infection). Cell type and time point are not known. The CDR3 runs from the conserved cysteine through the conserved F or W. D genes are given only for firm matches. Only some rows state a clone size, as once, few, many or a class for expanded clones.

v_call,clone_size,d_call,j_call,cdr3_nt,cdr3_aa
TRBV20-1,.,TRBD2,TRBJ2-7,TGCAGTGCCAGTACTAGCGGGAGCTCGTACGAGCAGTACTTC,CSASTSGSSYEQYF
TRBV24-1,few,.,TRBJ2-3,TGTGCCACCAGTGACCATCCCCCCACCACAGATACGCAGTATTTT,CATSDHPPTTDTQYF
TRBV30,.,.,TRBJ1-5,TGTGCCTGGAGCCCCCCGCGGGGGGGCCCAAAGCCCCAGCATTTT,CAWSPPRGGPKPQHF
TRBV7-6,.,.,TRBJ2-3,TGTGCCAGCAGCCAAGGTGTGATAGAATCTGGGGCAGATACGCAGTATTTT,CASSQGVIESGADTQYF
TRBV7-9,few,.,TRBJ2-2,TGTGCCAGCAGCTTTAGTGCCAGCAACACCGGGGAGCTGTTTTTT,CASSFSASNTGELFF
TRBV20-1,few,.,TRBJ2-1,TGCAGTGCTAGAGATTCAGGGATGAGGGCCTACAATGAGCAGTTCTTC,CSARDSGMRAYNEQFF
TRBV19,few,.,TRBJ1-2,TGTGCCAGTAGTATGGACAGAAACTATGGCTACACCTTC,CASSMDRNYGYTF
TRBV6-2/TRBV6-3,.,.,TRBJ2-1,TGTGCCAGCAGCTCCGACAGCCCCAATGAGCAGTTCTTC,CASSSDSPNEQFF
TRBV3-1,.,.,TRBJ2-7,TGTGCCAGCAGCTCGGGAAAATACGAGCAGTACTTC,CASSSGKYEQYF
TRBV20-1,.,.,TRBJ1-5,TGCAGTGCTAGAGGGGAAGGGGTTTATAGCAATCAGCCCCAGCATTTT,CSARGEGVYSNQPQHF
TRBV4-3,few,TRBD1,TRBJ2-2,TGCGCCAGCAGCCAAGACGGCAGGGGGCCCGGGGAGCTGTTTTTT,CASSQDGRGPGELFF
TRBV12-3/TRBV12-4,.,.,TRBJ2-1,TGTGCCAGCAGTTTTCCTCCCCTACAGCGTGAGCAGTTCTTC,CASSFPPLQREQFF
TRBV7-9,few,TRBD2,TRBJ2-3,TGTGCCAGCAGCGTAGTCGGCGGACTAGCGGGAGGGCCGAGCACAGATACGCAGTATTTT,CASSVVGGLAGGPSTDTQYF
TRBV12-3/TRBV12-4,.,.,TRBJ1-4,TGTGCCAGCAGTTCCGGGACCCTCGGACTGTTTTTT,CASSSGTLGLFF
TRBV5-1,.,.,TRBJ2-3,TGCGCCAGCAGCTTGGCCGGACATTCTAGCACAGATACGCAGTATTTT,CASSLAGHSSTDTQYF
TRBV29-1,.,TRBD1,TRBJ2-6,TGCAGCGTTGAGCCCGGACAGGGGACTGGGGCCAACGTCCTGACTTTC,CSVEPGQGTGANVLTF
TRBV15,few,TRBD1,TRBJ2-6,TGTGCCACCAGCAGAGGGGGAGTTGGGACAGGGGCCTCTGGGGCCAACGTCCTGACTTTC,CATSRGGVGTGASGANVLTF
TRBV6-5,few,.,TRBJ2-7,TGTGCCAGCGGAAAAAGTATGGGCGGGCTTCACTACGAGCAGTACTTC,CASGKSMGGLHYEQYF
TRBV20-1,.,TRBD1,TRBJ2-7,TGCAGTGCTAGAGCCCCTCGAGACAGGGGCTCCTACGAGCAGTACTTC,CSARAPRDRGSYEQYF
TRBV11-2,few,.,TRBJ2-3,TGTGCCAGCAGCTTAGAGGGCAGCTCTAGCACAGATACGCAGTATTTT,CASSLEGSSSTDTQYF
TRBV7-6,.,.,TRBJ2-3,TGTGCCAGCAGCGAACTAGCTCCAGATACGCAGTATTTT,CASSELAPDTQYF
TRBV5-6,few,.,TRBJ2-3,TGTGCCAGCAGCTGGGGGCCGGGGAAAAGGACAGATACGCAGTATTTT,CASSWGPGKRTDTQYF
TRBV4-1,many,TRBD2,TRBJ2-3,TGCGCCAGCAGCTTGCGGGGGGGATCAGATACGCAGTATTTT,CASSLRGGSDTQYF
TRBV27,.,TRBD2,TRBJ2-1,TGTGCCAGCAGTCCAACGGGACTAGCTTTTTCCTATGAGCAGTTCTTC,CASSPTGLAFSYEQFF
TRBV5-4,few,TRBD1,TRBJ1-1,TGTGCCAGCAGCCCTTACAACAGGGGAGAAGCTTTCTTT,CASSPYNRGEAFF
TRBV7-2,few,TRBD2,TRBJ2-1,TGTGCCAGCAGCCCCGGACTAGTAGCTCTGTTCTTC,CASSPGLVALFF
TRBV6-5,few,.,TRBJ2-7,TGTGCCAGCGGTGATTACGAGCAGTACTTC,CASGDYEQYF
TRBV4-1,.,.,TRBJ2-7,TGCGCCAGCAGCCAAGAACCCCATGGTGGGGGCTCCTACGAGCAGTACTTC,CASSQEPHGGGSYEQYF
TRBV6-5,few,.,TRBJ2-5,TGTGCCAGCGGACCGTTTGGTAGGGAGACCCAGTACTTC,CASGPFGRETQYF
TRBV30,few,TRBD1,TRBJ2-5,TGTGCCTGGAGTGATCCAACGCCAAAGCAGGGGGCACAAGAGACCCAGTACTTC,CAWSDPTPKQGAQETQYF
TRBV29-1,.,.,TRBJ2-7,TGCAGCGTGCGTGGGCCCTACGAGCAGTACTTC,CSVRGPYEQYF
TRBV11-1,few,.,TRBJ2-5,TGTGCCAGCAGCTGGCCTAGAGGTCGTGTGGAGACCCAGTACTTC,CASSWPRGRVETQYF
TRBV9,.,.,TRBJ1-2,TGTGCCAGCAGCGTACAGGGAGGGATTAACTATGGCTACACCTTC,CASSVQGGINYGYTF
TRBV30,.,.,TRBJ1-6,TGTGCCTGGGACCGGAGCTCCTATAATTCACCCCTCCACTTT,CAWDRSSYNSPLHF
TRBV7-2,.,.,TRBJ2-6,TGTGCCAGCAGCTCACAGCGCGGAATATTCCCTGGGGCCAACGTCCTGACTTTC,CASSSQRGIFPGANVLTF
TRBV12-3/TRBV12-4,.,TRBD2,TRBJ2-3,TGTGCCAGCAGTTCCGACTTTGCGGGGGGGTTCACAGATACGCAGTATTTT,CASSSDFAGGFTDTQYF
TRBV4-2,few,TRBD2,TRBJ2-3,TGTGCCAGCAGCCAAGGGCGGGAGAGCACAGATACGCAGTATTTT,CASSQGRESTDTQYF
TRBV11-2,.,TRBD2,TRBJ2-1,TGTGCCAGCAGCTTAGGTGTTAGCGGGAGCTATGAGCAGTTCTTC,CASSLGVSGSYEQFF